This TCR beta chain was recorded in a study of blood T cells in healthy people across ages. Study conclusions and caveats: Roughly linear declines in TCR beta diversity per million T cells occurred with age. It was held that the diversity estimates obtained from one million T cells were underestimates.

This clonotype was observed at least ten times. Its cognate antigen is unknown. The authors ran a second PCR of roughly 7 to 11 cycles using a sample-barcoded 5' primer and a J-beta primer mix. TCRdb fed the 5' RACE reads into MiXCR, producing one record per CDR3 protein. In the table there are approximately 1,000,000 distinct CDR3 sequences, over 35% of which are singletons. The sample comprised blood. The origin of this receptor is a woman aged 60-75 years in good health.

Here the CDR3 DNA reads TGTGCCAGCAGCCCGCGATTAGATACGCAGTATTTT. Translating it yields CASSPRLDTQYF. The chain is built from TRBV27 and TRBJ2-3, with D unresolved. V lost 6 bases and J lost 5, with 9 bases in between. CDR1 is MNHEY, CDR2 SMNVEV, per germline (reference sequence). The CDR3 sequence is 12 residues long.